The 15 T cell receptor beta chains in this list originate from one sample, sequenced in a study of cytotoxic CD8 clonotypes in ibrutinib-treated CLL. Sequencing used immunoSEQ multiplex PCR; TCRdb keeps in-frame clones, though not all of them. Seen here are 110,000 to 150,000 clones, approximately 80% observed once, and the top ten hold roughly a quarter. This material consisted of PBMCs, taken after 12 months of ibrutinib treatment. The receptors stem from a human donor with chronic lymphocytic leukemia.

The V call is TRBV18, the J call TRBJ2-1; 9 nucleotides align to TRBD1. Germline V CDR1 and CDR2: KGHSH, LQKENI. This CDR3 comprises 16 residues. V lost 6 bases, J lost 1 base, and 7 bases stayed unmatched. This CDR3 reads CASSVGQGLSYNEQFF. The CDR3 nucleotides read TGTGCCAGCTCGGTAGGACAGGGGTTATCCTACAATGAGCAGTTCTTC.

CDR3 bases: TGTGCCAGCAGCCAAACAGAAGAGCCGGCCAATCAGCCCCAGCATTTT. Translated: CASSQTEEPANQPQHF. V gene TRBV7-9 combines with J gene TRBJ1-5; D remains ambiguous. The CDR3 is 16 residues long. V was clipped by 5 bases and J by 3 bases, with 17 bases between them. Germline V gene sequence: CDR1 SEHNR, CDR2 FQNEAQ (reference sequence). The full variable domain, its missing parts supplied by reference TRBV7-9 and TRBJ1-5, is DTGVSQNPRHKITKRGQNVTFRCDPISEHNRLYWYRQTLGQGPEFLTYFQNEAQLEKSRLLSDRFSAERPKGSFSTLEIQRTEQGDSAMYLCASSQTEEPANQPQHFGDGTRLSIL.

The chain joins TRBV18 to TRBJ1-6; the match to TRBD1 covers 8 bases. Germline CDR1 reads KGHSH; CDR2 reads LQKENI. The CDR3 is 17 amino acids. V dropped 3 bases and J dropped 7; count of bases not matched to a gene: 11. CDR3: CASSPRPPGQGNSPLHF. The CDR3 region has the DNA TGTGCCAGCTCACCTCGCCCCCCCGGACAGGGCAATTCACCCCTCCACTTT. Together with reference TRBV18 and TRBJ1-6, the CDR3 gives the full variable domain: NAGVMQNPRHLVRRRGQEARLRCSPMKGHSHVYWYRQLPEEGLKFMVYLQKENIIDESGMPKERFSAEFPKEGPSILRIQQVVRGDSAAYFCASSPRPPGQGNSPLHFGNGTRLTVT.

The chain employs TRBV19 and TRBJ1-3; D is possibly TRBD1 (6 bases). Trimming removed 5 bases at V and 0 bases at J, with 8 bases between. CDR1 is LNHDA and CDR2 is SQIVND in the germline V gene (reference sequence). CDR3 length: 14 residues. The CDR3 here is CASSSQGSGNTIYF. The CDR3 DNA reads as TGTGCCAGTAGTTCACAGGGCTCTGGAAACACCATATATTTT. Drawing the rest from reference TRBV19 and TRBJ1-3, the complete variable domain is DGGITQSPKYLFRKEGQNVTLSCEQNLNHDAMYWYRQDPGQGLRLIYYSQIVNDFQKGDIAEGYSVSREKKESFPLTVTSAQKNPTAFYLCASSSQGSGNTIYFGEGSWLTVV.

This clone occurred many times. The gene calls are TRBV28 and TRBJ1-6; D gene ambiguous. The length of the CDR3 is 16 residues. CDR1 and CDR2 (germline): MDHEN, SYDVKM. Trimming took 1 base from V and 0 from J, leaving 7 bases between them. The CDR3 nucleotides are TGTGCCAGCAGTTTATTACAGAGCTCCTATAATTCACCCCTCCACTTT. Translating gives CASSLLQSSYNSPLHF.

The gene calls are TRBV21-1 and TRBJ2-7; no DNA check was done on the table's D call, TRBD2. TRBV21-1 is a recognized pseudogene. The CDR3 is 14 residues long. CDR3 bases: TGTGCCAGCACCCCCCCGGGGGTCTCCTACGAGCAGTACTTC. Translation: CASTPPGVSYEQYF.

The rearrangement links TRBV28 to TRBJ1-6, with no clear D. This CDR3 is 13 amino acids long. The germline V gene has CDR1 MDHEN and CDR2 SYDVKM. V lost 10 bases and J 3 bases, leaving 10 bases between the germline ends. This CDR3 reads CATRRDYNSPLHF. The CDR3 coding sequence is TGTGCCACTCGACGCGACTATAATTCACCCCTCCACTTT.

The CDR3 spells CASSLNGGLNEQFF. Written as DNA, the CDR3 is TGTGCCAGCAGCTTAAACGGGGGCCTCAATGAGCAGTTCTTC. This chain uses TRBV7-2 with TRBJ2-1; TRBD1 or TRBD2 may be the D gene (6 bases each). The V end was cut by 2 bases, the J end by 6 bases, with 11 bases between. Germline values: CDR1 SGHTA, CDR2 FQGNSA. CDR3 size: 14 residues.

The V call is TRBV19, the J call TRBJ2-1, with 9 positions matching TRBD1. This CDR3 contains 15 residues. V shed 4 bases and J 6 bases; nucleotides not matched to a gene: 7. The germline CDR1 and CDR2 sequences are LNHDA and SQIVND (reference sequence). The CDR3 DNA is TGTGCCAGTAGTAGCCGGGACAGGGAATCCAATGAGCAGTTCTTC. Amino acids: CASSSRDRESNEQFF.

The rearrangement joins TRBV6-5 to TRBJ2-3; weak D call: TRBD2 (5 bases). The CDR3 contains 14 residues. V lost 2 bases to trimming and J lost 4 bases, with 10 bases between them. CDR1 is MNHEY and CDR2 is SVGAGI in the germline V gene. CDR3 sequence reads: CASSYGPSPDTQYF. The CDR3 DNA sequence: TGTGCCAGCAGTTACGGTCCTAGCCCAGATACGCAGTATTTT.

The DNA of the CDR3 is TGTGCCAGCAGTTTGGGGACCAAAAACATTCAGTACTTC. Translating it yields CASSLGTKNIQYF. V and J are TRBV27 and TRBJ2-4, with unresolved D. Trimming shortened V by 3 bases and J by 2 bases, and 5 bases separated the two germline ends. This CDR3 is 13 amino acids long. Germline V lookup: CDR1 MNHEY, CDR2 SMNVEV (reference sequence).

The sample holds one count of this clone. For the CDR3, the DNA is TGTGCCAGCCTCCTCGGGGAGGGCACCGGGGAGCTGTTTTTT. Amino acids: CASLLGEGTGELFF. The chain carries TRBV6-5 and TRBJ2-2; 7 positions match TRBD2. V was clipped by 8 bases and J by 4 bases; unmatched bases: 7. The CDR3 sequence is 14 residues long. Germline V gene sequence: CDR1 MNHEY, CDR2 SVGAGI.

V and J are TRBV9 and TRBJ2-2; maybe TRBD1 (6 bases). The CDR3 length is 15 residues. V lost 3 bases, J lost 1 base, and 10 bases lay in between. CDR1 is SGDLS and CDR2 is YYNGEE in the germline V gene. CDR3 sequence: CASSAGQMNTGELFF. The CDR3 DNA follows: TGTGCCAGCAGCGCCGGACAGATGAACACCGGGGAGCTGTTTTTT.

The chain carries TRBV6-6 and TRBJ1-1; a weak D match, TRBD1 (6 bases). Germline V gives CDR1 MNHNY, CDR2 SVGAGI (reference sequence). Deletions cut 10 bases from V and 11 bases from J, with 20 bases between. The CDR3 spans 12 residues. CDR3 nucleotides: TGTGCCACCTTCGACGGGGGGGCTCGGGCTTTCTTT. It codes for CATFDGGARAFF.

This chain uses TRBV7-9 with TRBJ1-6; no clear D gene. CDR1 is SEHNR, CDR2 FQNEAQ, per germline (reference sequence). V lost 0 bases to trimming and J lost 0 bases, with 6 bases between them. CDR3 length: 16 amino acids. The CDR3 spells CASSLARSSYNSPLHF. The CDR3 DNA reads as TGTGCCAGCAGCTTAGCTCGGAGCTCCTATAATTCACCCCTCCACTTT.